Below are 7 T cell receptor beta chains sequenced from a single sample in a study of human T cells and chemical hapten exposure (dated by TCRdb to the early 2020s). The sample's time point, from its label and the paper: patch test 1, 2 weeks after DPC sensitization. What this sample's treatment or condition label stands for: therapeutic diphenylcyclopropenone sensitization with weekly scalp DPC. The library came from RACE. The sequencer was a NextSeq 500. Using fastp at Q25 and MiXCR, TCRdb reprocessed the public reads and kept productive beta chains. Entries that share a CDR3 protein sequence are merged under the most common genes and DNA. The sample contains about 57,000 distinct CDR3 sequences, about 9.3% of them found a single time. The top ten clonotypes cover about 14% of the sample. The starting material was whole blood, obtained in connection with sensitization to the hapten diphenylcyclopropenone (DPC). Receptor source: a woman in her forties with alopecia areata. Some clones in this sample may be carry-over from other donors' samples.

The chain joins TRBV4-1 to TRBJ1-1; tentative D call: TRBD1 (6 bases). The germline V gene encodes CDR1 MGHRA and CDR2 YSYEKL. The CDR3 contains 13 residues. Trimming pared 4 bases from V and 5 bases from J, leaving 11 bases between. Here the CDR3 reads CASSPQGWTEAFF. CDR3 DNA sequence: TGCGCCAGCAGCCCGCAGGGGTGGACTGAAGCTTTCTTT.

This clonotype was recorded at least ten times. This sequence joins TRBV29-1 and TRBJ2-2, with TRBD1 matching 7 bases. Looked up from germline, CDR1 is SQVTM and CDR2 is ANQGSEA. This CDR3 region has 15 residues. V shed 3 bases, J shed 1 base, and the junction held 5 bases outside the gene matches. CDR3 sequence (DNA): TGCAGCGTTGAGACCCGGGACAGGAACACCGGGGAGCTGTTTTTT. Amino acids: CSVETRDRNTGELFF.

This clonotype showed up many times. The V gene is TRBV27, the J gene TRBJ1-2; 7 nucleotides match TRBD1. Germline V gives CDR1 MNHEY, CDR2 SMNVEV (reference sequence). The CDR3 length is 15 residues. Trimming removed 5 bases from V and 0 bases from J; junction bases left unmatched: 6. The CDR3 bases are TGTGCCAGCAGTCCAGGGACAGTAGCTAACTATGGCTACACCTTC. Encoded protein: CASSPGTVANYGYTF.

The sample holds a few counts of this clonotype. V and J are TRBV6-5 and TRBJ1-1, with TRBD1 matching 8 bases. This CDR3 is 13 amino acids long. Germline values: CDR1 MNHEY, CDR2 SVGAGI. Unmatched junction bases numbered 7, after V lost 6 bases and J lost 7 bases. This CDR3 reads CASRYQGAVEAFF. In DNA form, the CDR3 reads TGTGCCAGCAGATACCAGGGGGCCGTTGAAGCTTTCTTT.

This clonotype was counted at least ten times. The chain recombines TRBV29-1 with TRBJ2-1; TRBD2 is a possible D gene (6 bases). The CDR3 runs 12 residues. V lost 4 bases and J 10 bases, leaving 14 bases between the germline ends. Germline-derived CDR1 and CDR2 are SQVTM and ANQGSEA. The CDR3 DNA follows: TGCAGCGTTGGGGGACTTCACAGGGAGCAGTTCTTC. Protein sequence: CSVGGLHREQFF.

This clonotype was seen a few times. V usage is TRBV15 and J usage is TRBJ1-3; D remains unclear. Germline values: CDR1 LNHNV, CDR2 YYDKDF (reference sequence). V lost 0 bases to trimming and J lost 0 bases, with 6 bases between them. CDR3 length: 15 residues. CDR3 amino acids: CATSRDKISGNTIYF. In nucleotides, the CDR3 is TGTGCCACCAGCAGAGATAAAATCTCTGGAAACACCATATATTTT.

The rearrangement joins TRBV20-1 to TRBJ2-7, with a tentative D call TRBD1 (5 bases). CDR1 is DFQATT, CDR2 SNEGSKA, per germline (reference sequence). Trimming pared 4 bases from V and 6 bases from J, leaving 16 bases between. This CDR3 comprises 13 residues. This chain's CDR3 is CSAKEQGKGEQYF. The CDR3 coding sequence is TGCAGTGCTAAGGAGCAGGGAAAGGGCGAGCAGTACTTC.